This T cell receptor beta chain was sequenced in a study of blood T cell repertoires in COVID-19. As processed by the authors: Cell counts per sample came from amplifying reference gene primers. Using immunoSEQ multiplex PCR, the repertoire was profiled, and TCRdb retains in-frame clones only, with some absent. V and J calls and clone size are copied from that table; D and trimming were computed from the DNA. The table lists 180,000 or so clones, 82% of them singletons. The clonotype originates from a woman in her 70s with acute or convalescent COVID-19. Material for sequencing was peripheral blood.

The CDR3 bases are TGCGCCAGCAGCTTGGGTCCAGCGGGGGGGCCGACAGATACGCAGTATTTT. Its protein product is CASSLGPAGGPTDTQYF. V gene TRBV5-1 combines with J gene TRBJ2-3; 10 nucleotides line up with TRBD2. With 0 bases clipped from V and 3 bases from J, the junction kept 7 bases outside the gene matches. Germline CDR1 is SGHRS and CDR2 is YFSETQ. This CDR3 comprises 17 residues.